These 21 T cell receptor beta chains originate from one sample sequenced in a study of blood T cell repertoires in COVID-19. Produced via immunoSEQ multiplex PCR; TCRdb's table is partial and in-frame only. The sample carries around 100,000 clones, roughly 87% recorded once. The specimen sequenced was peripheral blood. These receptor sequences come from a human donor in a cohort sampled during active COVID-19.

The chain has TRBV5-6 and TRBJ2-2; D not resolved. The germline V and J ends were trimmed by 3 bases and 0 bases, with 9 bases remaining between them. The germline gives CDR1 SGHDT, CDR2 YYEEEE. The CDR3 is 15 amino acids. The CDR3 bases are TGTGCCAGCAGCTCAGTAACATCGAACACCGGGGAGCTGTTTTTT. Its translation is CASSSVTSNTGELFF.

The rearrangement uses TRBV4-1 and TRBJ2-2, with 16 bases identical to TRBD2. Trimming removed 0 bases from V and 3 bases from J; junction bases left unmatched: 4. This CDR3 region has 19 residues. Germline loops: CDR1 MGHRA, CDR2 YSYEKL. DNA of the CDR3: TGCGCCAGCAGCCAAGACGGGACTAGCGGGAGGGTTTACACCGGGGAGCTGTTTTTT. Residues: CASSQDGTSGRVYTGELFF.

This chain joins TRBV5-5 and TRBJ2-5, with 14 nucleotides matching TRBD2. The CDR3 loop spans 16 amino acids. Germline assignment: CDR1 SGHKS and CDR2 YYEKEE (reference sequence). V gave up 3 bases and J gave up 4 bases; unmatched junction bases: 5. This CDR3 reads CASSSGLAGVIETQYF. The CDR3, as DNA: TGTGCCAGCAGCTCGGGACTAGCGGGAGTTATAGAGACCCAGTACTTC.

V and J are TRBV2 and TRBJ2-3; D might be TRBD2 (7 bases). Per the germline V gene, CDR1 is SNHLY and CDR2 is FYNNEI. With 7 bases removed from V and 2 bases from J, the gap between germline ends came to 13 bases. The CDR3 has 14 residues. The CDR3 coding sequence is TGTGCCAGCAACAGGGACTATTCCACAGATACGCAGTATTTT. Amino acid sequence: CASNRDYSTDTQYF.

The chain has TRBV4-1 and TRBJ2-1, with TRBD2 as a possible D gene (5 bases). The V gene lost 0 bases and the J gene lost 8 bases, with 17 bases spanning the gap. Germline V gene sequence: CDR1 MGHRA, CDR2 YSYEKL. CDR3 size: 16 residues. CDR3 amino acids: CASSQDWADGGDEQFF. CDR3 nucleotides: TGCGCCAGCAGCCAAGATTGGGCCGACGGAGGCGATGAGCAGTTCTTC.

The chain joins TRBV28 to TRBJ1-3; weak D call: TRBD1 (6 bases). This CDR3 is built from 14 residues. V was cut by 7 bases and J by 3 bases, with 13 bases left in between. Germline assignment: CDR1 MDHEN and CDR2 SYDVKM. As DNA, the CDR3 is TGTGCCAGCACCGAGCCAGGGGTTGGAAACACCATATATTTT. This sequence encodes CASTEPGVGNTIYF.

In its sample, this clone was seen a few times. CDR3 sequence: CASRETGTEAFF. CDR3 nucleotide sequence: TGTGCCAGCAGGGAGACGGGAACTGAAGCTTTCTTT. The rearrangement uses TRBV28 and TRBJ1-1; D gene uncertain. V lost 6 bases and J 5 bases, leaving 10 bases between the germline ends. The CDR3 length is 12 residues. Germline CDR1 reads MDHEN; CDR2 reads SYDVKM.

The CDR3 protein is CASSPRSGTGGPNEKLFF. The CDR3 DNA reads as TGTGCCAGCTCACCACGTTCCGGGACAGGGGGCCCTAATGAAAAACTGTTTTTT. This chain links TRBV18 with TRBJ1-4, with TRBD1 matching 12 bases. Trimming took 1 base from V and 3 from J; bases not matched to a gene: 6. CDR3 length equals 18 residues. The V gene's germline CDR1 is KGHSH and CDR2 LQKENI.

The V gene is TRBV3-1 (or the pseudogene TRBV3-2), the J gene TRBJ2-7; TRBD2 might be the D (6 bases). The CDR3 is made up of 14 amino acids. Per the germline V gene, CDR1 is LGHDT and CDR2 is YNNKEL (reference sequence). Trimming took 0 bases from V and 4 from J, leaving 10 bases between them. CDR3 protein: CASSQDMGRYEQYF. The CDR3, as DNA: TGTGCCAGCAGCCAAGATATGGGGAGGTACGAGCAGTACTTC.

The chain has TRBV11-1 and TRBJ2-3, with 7 bases lining up with TRBD2. The ends lost 1 base at V and 3 bases at J; junction bases unmatched: 7. The CDR3 loop spans 16 amino acids. Germline CDR1 and CDR2: SGHAT and FQDESV (reference sequence). CDR3 sequence reads: CASSLDGGGGTDTQYF. CDR3 coding DNA: TGTGCCAGCAGCTTAGACGGCGGGGGAGGAACAGATACGCAGTATTTT.

The chain carries TRBV5-1 and TRBJ2-7, with 8 bases aligning to TRBD1. V was clipped by 0 bases and J by 6 bases; unmatched bases: 5. Germline lookup yields CDR1 SGHRS and CDR2 YFSETQ. CDR3 length equals 14 residues. The CDR3 DNA reads as TGCGCCAGCAGCTTGGAGTCAGGGGGCCGCGAGCAGTACTTC. As protein: CASSLESGGREQYF. The complete variable domain, with remaining parts taken from reference TRBV5-1 and TRBJ2-7, reads KAGVTQTPRYLIKTRGQQVTLSCSPISGHRSVSWYQQTPGQGLQFLFEYFSETQRNKGNFPGRFSGRQFSNSRSEMNVSTLELGDSALYLCASSLESGGREQYFGPGTRLTVT.

This chain links TRBV28 with TRBJ1-4, with D hard to call. Germline V gives CDR1 MDHEN, CDR2 SYDVKM. V lost 0 bases, J lost 0 bases, and 26 bases lay in between. The CDR3 contains 22 residues. The CDR3 DNA sequence: TGTGCCAGCAGTTTATGGACGCCTTCTGTGAAGAACAGTTCGCCAACTAATGAAAAACTGTTTTTT. Its translation is CASSLWTPSVKNSSPTNEKLFF.

V and J are TRBV5-1 and TRBJ2-1, with a possible D match to TRBD1 (5 bases). CDR3 length: 15 amino acids. Germline assignment: CDR1 SGHRS and CDR2 YFSETQ. V was pared by 0 bases and J by 8 bases, with 15 bases between. CDR3 residues: CASSLEVGPLHEQFF. CDR3 nucleotide sequence: TGCGCCAGCAGCTTGGAGGTGGGGCCCCTCCATGAGCAGTTCTTC.

This clone has a single count. The chain has TRBV30 and TRBJ1-6, with TRBD1 matching over 7 bases. Unmatched junction bases numbered 7, after V lost 5 bases and J lost 9 bases. The CDR3 sequence is 13 residues long. From germline, CDR1 is GTSNPN and CDR2 SVGIG (reference sequence). The CDR3 sequence: CAWGTGAGSPLHF. The CDR3 DNA reads TGTGCCTGGGGAACAGGGGCTGGTTCACCCCTCCACTTT.

V gene TRBV11-2 combines with J gene TRBJ2-7, with D possibly being TRBD1 (6 bases). The ends were cut back, 3 bases at V and 6 bases at J, with 9 bases in the middle. The CDR3 runs 12 residues. In germline, CDR1 is SGHAT, CDR2 FQNNGV. The CDR3 here is CASSLAGAEQYF. CDR3 sequence (DNA): TGTGCCAGCAGCTTGGCAGGGGCCGAGCAGTACTTC.

The V gene is TRBV7-2, the J gene TRBJ1-3, with 8 bases that match TRBD1. V lost 4 bases, J lost 6 bases, and 11 bases stayed unmatched. In germline, CDR1 is SGHTA, CDR2 FQGNSA. CDR3 length: 16 amino acids. The CDR3 DNA reads as TGTGCCAGCAGCTCCGTCGGACAGGGAGTTGCAAACACCATATATTTT. This translates into CASSSVGQGVANTIYF. The full variable domain, in which reference TRBV7-2 and TRBJ1-3 provide the parts outside the CDR3, is GAGVSQSPSNKVTEKGKDVELRCDPISGHTALYWYRQSLGQGLEFLIYFQGNSAPDKSGLPSDRFSAERTGGSVSTLTIQRTQQEDSAVYLCASSSVGQGVANTIYFGEGSWLTVV.

The rearrangement uses TRBV7-6 and TRBJ1-5; 7 bases line up with TRBD1. This CDR3 spans 14 amino acids. V trimming: 5 bases; J trimming: 5 bases; junction bases outside the gene matches: 6. Germline loops: CDR1 SGHVS, CDR2 FNYEAQ. The DNA for the CDR3 is TGTGCCAGCAGCCGACAGGGTTCGGATCAGCCCCAGCATTTT. Protein: CASSRQGSDQPQHF.

This chain uses TRBV19 with TRBJ2-3; 15 bases fit TRBD2. After removal of 9 bases from V and 1 base from J, the junction contained 14 bases not matched to a gene. The germline V gene encodes CDR1 LNHDA and CDR2 SQIVND (reference sequence). The length of the CDR3 is 19 residues. In DNA, the CDR3 is TGTGCCAGCAGCTATGAGGGACTAGCGGGGGGAGGGGGCACAGATACGCAGTATTTT. Translating gives CASSYEGLAGGGGTDTQYF.

There are a few counts of this clone. The J gene is TRBJ1-6, the V gene TRBV5-1; D possibly corresponds to TRBD1 (6 bases). The CDR3 is 15 amino acids. V lost 0 bases, J lost 5 bases, and 9 bases lay in between. Looked up from germline, CDR1 is SGHRS and CDR2 is YFSETQ. The DNA for the CDR3 is TGCGCCAGCAGCTTGGCAACAGGGAATAATTCACCCCTCCACTTT. Translated: CASSLATGNNSPLHF.

CDR3 protein: CASSSEWRRNTGELFF. DNA of the CDR3: TGTGCCAGCAGTTCTGAATGGCGGAGGAACACCGGGGAGCTGTTTTTT. V is TRBV28 and J is TRBJ2-2; D call uncertain. CDR1 and CDR2 (germline): MDHEN, SYDVKM. This CDR3 comprises 16 residues. V shed 4 bases and J shed 1 base, with 13 bases lying between them.

The chain employs TRBV19 and TRBJ1-5; the match to TRBD1 covers 7 bases. After removal of 5 bases from V and 3 bases from J, the junction contained 7 bases not matched to a gene. The V gene's germline CDR1 is LNHDA and CDR2 SQIVND (reference sequence). The CDR3 covers 15 residues. The CDR3 region has the DNA TGTGCCAGTAGTTGGGGACAGAGTTTCAATCAGCCCCAGCATTTT. This translates into CASSWGQSFNQPQHF.